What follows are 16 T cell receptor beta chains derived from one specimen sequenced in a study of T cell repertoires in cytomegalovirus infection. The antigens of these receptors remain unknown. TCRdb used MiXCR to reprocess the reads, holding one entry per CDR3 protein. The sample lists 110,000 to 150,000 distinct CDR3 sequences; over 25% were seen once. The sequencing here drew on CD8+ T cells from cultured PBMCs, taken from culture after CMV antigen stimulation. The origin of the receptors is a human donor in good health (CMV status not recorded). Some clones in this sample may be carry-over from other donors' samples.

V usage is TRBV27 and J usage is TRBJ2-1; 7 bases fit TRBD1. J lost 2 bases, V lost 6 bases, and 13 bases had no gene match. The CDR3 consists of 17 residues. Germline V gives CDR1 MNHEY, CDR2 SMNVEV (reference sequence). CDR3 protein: CASRERQGLSAYNEQFF. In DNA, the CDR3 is TGTGCCAGCAGAGAAAGACAGGGTTTAAGCGCCTACAATGAGCAGTTCTTC.

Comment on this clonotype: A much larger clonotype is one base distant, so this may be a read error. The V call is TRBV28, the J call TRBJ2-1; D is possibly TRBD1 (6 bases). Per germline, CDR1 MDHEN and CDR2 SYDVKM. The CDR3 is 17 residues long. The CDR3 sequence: CASSLSTGTPYYNEQCF. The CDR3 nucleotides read TGTGCCAGCAGTTTATCGACCGGGACACCATATTACAATGAGCAGTGCTTC. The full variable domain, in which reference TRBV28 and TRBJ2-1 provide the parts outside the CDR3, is DVKVTQSSRYLVKRTGEKVFLECVQDMDHENMFWYRQDPGLGLRLIYFSYDVKMKEKGDIPEGYSVSREKKERFSLILESASTNQTSMYLCASSLSTGTPYYNEQCFGPGTRLTVL.

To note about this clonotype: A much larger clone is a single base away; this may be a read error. In DNA, the CDR3 is TGTGCCAGCTGCCACCCCGGGACAGGGGGATTGAACACTGAAGCTTTCTTT. Translation gives CASCHPGTGGLNTEAFF. The rearrangement links TRBV4-2 to TRBJ1-1; TRBD1 aligns across 11 bases. CDR3 length equals 17 residues. Germline V gene data show CDR1 as LGHNA and CDR2 as YNFKEQ.

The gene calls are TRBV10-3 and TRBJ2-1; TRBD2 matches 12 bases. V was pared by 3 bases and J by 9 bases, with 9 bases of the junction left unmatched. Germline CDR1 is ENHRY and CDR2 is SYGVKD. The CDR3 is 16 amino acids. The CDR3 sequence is CAISDLTSGGPGEQFF. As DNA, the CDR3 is TGTGCCATCAGTGACCTTACTAGCGGGGGGCCGGGTGAGCAGTTCTTC.

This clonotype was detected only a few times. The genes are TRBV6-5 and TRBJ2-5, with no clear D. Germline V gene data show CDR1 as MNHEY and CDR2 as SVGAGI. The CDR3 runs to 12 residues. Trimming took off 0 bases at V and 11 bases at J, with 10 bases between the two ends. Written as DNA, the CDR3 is TGTGCCAGCAGTTACTCGTTGAACGTTCAGTACTTC. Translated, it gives CASSYSLNVQYF.

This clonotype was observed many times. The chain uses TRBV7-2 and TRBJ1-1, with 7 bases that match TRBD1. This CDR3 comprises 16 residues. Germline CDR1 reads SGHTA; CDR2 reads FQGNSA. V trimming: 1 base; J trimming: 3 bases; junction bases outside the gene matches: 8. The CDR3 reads CASSLVGGWGYTEAFF. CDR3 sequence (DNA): TGTGCCAGCAGCTTAGTAGGGGGCTGGGGTTACACTGAAGCTTTCTTT.

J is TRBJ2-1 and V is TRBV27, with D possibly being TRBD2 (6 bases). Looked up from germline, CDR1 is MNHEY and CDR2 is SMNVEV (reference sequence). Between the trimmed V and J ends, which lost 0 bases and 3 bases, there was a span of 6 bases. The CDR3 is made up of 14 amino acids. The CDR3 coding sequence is TGTGCCAGCAGTTTATCGGAGGGCTACAATGAGCAGTTCTTC. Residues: CASSLSEGYNEQFF.

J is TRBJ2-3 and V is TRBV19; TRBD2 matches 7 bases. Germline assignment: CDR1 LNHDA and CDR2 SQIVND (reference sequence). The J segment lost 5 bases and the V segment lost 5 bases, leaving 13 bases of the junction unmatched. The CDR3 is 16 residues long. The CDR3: CASSSLRAGEGDTQYF. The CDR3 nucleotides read TGTGCCAGTAGTTCCTTAAGGGCGGGGGAGGGAGATACGCAGTATTTT.

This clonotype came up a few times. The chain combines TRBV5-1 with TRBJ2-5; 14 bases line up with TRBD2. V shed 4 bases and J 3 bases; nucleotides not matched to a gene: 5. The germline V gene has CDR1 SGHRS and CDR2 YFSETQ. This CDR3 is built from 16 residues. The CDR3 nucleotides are TGCGCCAGCAGCGAAGGACTAGCGGGGGGAGAAGAGACCCAGTACTTC. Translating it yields CASSEGLAGGEETQYF.

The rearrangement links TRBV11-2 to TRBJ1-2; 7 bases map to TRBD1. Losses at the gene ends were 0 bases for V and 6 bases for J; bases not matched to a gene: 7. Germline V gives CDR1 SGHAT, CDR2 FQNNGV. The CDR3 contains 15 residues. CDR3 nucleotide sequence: TGTGCCAGCAGCTTAGATGTGGCGGACAGGAATGGCTACACCTTC. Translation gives CASSLDVADRNGYTF.

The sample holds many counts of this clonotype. The CDR3 loop is CSVDLAGLGDTQYF. In DNA, the CDR3 is TGCAGCGTTGACCTAGCGGGGCTCGGGGATACGCAGTATTTT. This rearrangement joins TRBV29-1 to TRBJ2-3, with TRBD2 identical over 9 bases. The V and J ends lost 3 bases and 6 bases, in that order; junction bases with no gene match: 7. This CDR3 region has 14 residues. Germline V gene data show CDR1 as SQVTM and CDR2 as ANQGSEA.

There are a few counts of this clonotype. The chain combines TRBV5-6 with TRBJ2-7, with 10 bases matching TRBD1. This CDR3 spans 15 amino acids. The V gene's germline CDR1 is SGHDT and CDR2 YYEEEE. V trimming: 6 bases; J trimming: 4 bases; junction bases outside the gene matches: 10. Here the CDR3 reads CASTVGGTGAYEQYF. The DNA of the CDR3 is TGTGCCAGCACCGTTGGTGGGACAGGGGCATACGAGCAGTACTTC.

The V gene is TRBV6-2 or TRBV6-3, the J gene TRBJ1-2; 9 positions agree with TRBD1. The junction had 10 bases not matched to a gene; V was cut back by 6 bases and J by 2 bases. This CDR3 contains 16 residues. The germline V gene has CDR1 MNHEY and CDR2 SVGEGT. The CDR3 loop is CASSPWRTGANYGYTF. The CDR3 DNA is TGTGCCAGCAGCCCCTGGAGGACAGGGGCCAACTATGGCTACACCTTC.

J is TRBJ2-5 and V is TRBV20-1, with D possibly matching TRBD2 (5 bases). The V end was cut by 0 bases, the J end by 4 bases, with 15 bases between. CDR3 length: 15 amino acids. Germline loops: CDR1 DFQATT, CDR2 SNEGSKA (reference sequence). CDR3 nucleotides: TGCAGTGCTAGAGATTCAGAGGGAATGACAGAGACCCAGTACTTC. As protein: CSARDSEGMTETQYF.

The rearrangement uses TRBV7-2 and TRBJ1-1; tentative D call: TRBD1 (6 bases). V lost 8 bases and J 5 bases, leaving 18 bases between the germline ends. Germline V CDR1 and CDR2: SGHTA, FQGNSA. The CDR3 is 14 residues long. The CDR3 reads CASLQGARRTEAFF. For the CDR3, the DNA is TGTGCCAGCTTACAGGGCGCCCGTAGGACTGAAGCTTTCTTT.

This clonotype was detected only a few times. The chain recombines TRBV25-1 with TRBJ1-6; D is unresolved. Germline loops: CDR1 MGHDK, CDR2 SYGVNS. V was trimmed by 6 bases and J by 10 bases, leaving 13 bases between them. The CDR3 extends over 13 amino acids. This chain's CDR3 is CASRDLVRSPLHF. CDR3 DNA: TGTGCCAGCAGGGACCTAGTAAGATCACCCCTCCACTTT.